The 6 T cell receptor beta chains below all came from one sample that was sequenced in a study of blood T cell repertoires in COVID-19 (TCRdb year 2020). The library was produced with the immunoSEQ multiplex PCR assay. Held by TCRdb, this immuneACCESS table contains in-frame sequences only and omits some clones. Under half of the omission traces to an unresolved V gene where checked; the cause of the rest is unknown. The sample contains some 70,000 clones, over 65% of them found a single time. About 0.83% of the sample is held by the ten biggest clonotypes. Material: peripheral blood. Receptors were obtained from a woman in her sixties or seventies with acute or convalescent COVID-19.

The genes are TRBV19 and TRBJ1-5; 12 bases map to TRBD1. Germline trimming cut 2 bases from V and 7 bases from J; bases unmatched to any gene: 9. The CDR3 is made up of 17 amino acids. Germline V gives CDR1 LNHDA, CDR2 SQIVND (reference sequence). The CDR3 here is CASSISPGTGGGQPQHF. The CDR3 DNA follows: TGTGCCAGTAGTATATCCCCCGGGACAGGGGGCGGGCAGCCCCAGCATTTT.

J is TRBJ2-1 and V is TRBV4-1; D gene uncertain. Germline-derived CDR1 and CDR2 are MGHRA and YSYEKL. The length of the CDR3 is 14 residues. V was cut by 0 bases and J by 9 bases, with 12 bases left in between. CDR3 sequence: CASSQEPSSGEQFF. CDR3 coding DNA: TGCGCCAGCAGCCAAGAACCCTCTAGTGGTGAGCAGTTCTTC.

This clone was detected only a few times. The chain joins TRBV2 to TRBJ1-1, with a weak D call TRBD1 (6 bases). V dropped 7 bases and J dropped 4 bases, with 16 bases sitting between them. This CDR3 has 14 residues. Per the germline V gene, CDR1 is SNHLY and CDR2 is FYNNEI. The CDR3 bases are TGTGCCAGCACGGATGGGGGCTACAGCACTGAAGCTTTCTTT. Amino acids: CASTDGGYSTEAFF.

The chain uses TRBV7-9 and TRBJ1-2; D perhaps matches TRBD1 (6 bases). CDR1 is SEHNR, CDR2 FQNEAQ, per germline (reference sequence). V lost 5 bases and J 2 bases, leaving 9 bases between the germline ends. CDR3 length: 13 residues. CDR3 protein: CASSLQGNYGYTF. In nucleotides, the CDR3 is TGTGCCAGCAGCCTACAGGGAAACTATGGCTACACCTTC.

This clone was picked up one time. CDR3 in DNA: TGTGCCAGCAGCTTGGGACTAGCGGAAGAGACCCAGTACTTC. This translates into CASSLGLAEETQYF. The chain recombines TRBV11-1 with TRBJ2-5; 11 bases agree with TRBD2. The germline CDR1 and CDR2 sequences are SGHAT and FQDESV (reference sequence). The CDR3 consists of 14 residues. Trimming cost V 3 bases and J 3 bases; bases outside gene matches: 0. Using reference TRBV11-1 and TRBJ2-5 for the parts outside the CDR3, the full variable domain is EAEVAQSPRYKITEKSQAVAFWCDPISGHATLYWYRQILGQGPELLVQFQDESVVDDSQLPKDRFSAERLKGVDSTLKIQPAELGDSAMYLCASSLGLAEETQYFGPGTRLLVL.

The CDR3 DNA follows: TGTGCCAGCGGCCAGGGACAGGGGGCAATGTTCGGAAACACCATATATTTT. Its protein product is CASGQGQGAMFGNTIYF. V gene TRBV7-6 combines with J gene TRBJ1-3; 12 bases line up with TRBD1. The J segment lost 4 bases and the V segment lost 8 bases, leaving 12 bases of the junction unmatched. Germline CDR1 SGHVS, CDR2 FNYEAQ. The CDR3 totals 17 residues.